Sequencing of this TCR beta chain was carried out in a study of lung T cells in sarcoidosis with Löfgren's syndrome. The V segment lost 7 bases and the J segment 1 base; nucleotides outside the gene matches: 6. The CDR3 is 15 amino acids. TCRdb re-called the reads through MiXCR, storing one row per CDR3 protein. The table lists 50,000 to 65,000 distinct CDR3 sequences, 21% of them singletons. There are a few counts of this clonotype. Without the conserved terminal phenylalanine or tryptophan, this CDR3 likely stems from a read error. The receptor was derived from a human donor with sarcoidosis (Löfgren's syndrome or another form), or a control subject (not recorded which). The sample taken for sequencing was CD4+ T cells from PBMCs. This chain joins TRBV12-3 or TRBV12-4 and TRBJ1-1; TRBD1 aligns across 10 bases. CDR3 amino acids: CASNPGQGRNTEAFS. The CDR3 region has the DNA TGTGCCAGCAATCCGGGACAGGGGAGGAACACTGAAGCTTTCTCT.